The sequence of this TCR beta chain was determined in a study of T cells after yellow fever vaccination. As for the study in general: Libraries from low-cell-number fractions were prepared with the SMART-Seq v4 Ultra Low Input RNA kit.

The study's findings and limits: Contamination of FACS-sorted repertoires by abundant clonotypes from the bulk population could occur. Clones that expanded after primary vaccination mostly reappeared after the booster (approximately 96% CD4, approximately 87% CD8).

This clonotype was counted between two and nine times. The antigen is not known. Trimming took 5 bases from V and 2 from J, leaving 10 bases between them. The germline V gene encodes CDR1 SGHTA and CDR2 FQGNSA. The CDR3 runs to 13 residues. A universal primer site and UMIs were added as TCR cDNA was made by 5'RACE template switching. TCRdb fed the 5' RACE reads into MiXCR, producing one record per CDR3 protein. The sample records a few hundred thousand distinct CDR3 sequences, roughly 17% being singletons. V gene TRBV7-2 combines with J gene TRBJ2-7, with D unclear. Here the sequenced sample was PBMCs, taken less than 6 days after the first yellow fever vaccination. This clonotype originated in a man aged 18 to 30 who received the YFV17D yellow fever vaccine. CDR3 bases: TGTGCCAGCAGCACCCTTCCAGCCTACGAGCAGTACTTC. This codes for CASSTLPAYEQYF.